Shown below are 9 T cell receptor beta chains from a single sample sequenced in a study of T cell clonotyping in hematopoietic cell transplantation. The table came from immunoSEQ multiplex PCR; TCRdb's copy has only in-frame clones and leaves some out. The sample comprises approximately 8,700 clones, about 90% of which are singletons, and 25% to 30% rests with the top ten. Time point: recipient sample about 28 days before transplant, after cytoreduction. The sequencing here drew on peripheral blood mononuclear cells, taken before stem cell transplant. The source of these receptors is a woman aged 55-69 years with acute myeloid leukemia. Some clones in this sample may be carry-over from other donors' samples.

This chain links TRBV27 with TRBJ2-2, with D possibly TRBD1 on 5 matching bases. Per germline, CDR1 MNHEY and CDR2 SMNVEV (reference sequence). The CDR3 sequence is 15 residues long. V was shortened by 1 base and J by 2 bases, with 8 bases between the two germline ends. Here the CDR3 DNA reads TGTGCCAGCAGTTTATGGGGCGGCAACACCGGGGAGCTGTTTTTT. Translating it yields CASSLWGGNTGELFF.

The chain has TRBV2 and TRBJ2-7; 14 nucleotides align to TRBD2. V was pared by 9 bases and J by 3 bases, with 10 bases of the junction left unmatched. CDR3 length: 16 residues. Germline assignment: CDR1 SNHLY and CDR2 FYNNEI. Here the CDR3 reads CASGLAGGTIGYEQYV. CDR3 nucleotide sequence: TGTGCCAGTGGACTAGCGGGAGGAACGATCGGCTACGAGCAGTACGTC.

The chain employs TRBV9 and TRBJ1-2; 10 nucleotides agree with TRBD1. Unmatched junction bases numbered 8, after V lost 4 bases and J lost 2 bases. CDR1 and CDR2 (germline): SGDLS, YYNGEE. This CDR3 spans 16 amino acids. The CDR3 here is CASSPGQGEFNYGYTF. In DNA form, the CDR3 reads TGTGCCAGCAGCCCCGGACAGGGGGAGTTCAACTATGGCTACACCTTC. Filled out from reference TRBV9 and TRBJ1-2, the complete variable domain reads DSGVTQTPKHLITATGQRVTLRCSPRSGDLSVYWYQQSLDQGLQFLIQYYNGEERAKGNILERFSAQQFPDLHSELNLSSLELGDSALYFCASSPGQGEFNYGYTFGSGTRLTVV.

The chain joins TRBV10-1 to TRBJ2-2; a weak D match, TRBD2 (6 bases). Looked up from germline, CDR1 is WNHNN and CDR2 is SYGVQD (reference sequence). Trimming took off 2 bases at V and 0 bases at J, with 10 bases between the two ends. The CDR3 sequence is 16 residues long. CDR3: CASSELGGANTGELFF. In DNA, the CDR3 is TGCGCCAGCAGTGAGCTCGGGGGAGCGAACACCGGGGAGCTGTTTTTT.

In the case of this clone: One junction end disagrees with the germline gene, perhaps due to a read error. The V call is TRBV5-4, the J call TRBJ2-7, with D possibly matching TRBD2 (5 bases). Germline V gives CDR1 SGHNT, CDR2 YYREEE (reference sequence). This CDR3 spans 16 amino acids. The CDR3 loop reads CASSPASGVNSYEQYF. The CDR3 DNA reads TGCGCCAGCAGCCCCGCATCCGGGGTGAACTCCTACGAGCAGTACTTC. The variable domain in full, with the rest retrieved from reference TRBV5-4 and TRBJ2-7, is ETGVTQSPTHLIKTRGQQVTLRCSSQSGHNTVSWYQQALGQGPQFIFQYYREEENGRGNFPPRFSGLQFPNYSSELNVNALELDDSALYLCASSPASGVNSYEQYFGPGTRLTVT.

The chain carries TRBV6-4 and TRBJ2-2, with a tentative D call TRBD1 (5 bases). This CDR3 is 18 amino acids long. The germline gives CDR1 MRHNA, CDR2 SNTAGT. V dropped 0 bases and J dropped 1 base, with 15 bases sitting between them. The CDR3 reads CASSDSYLTALNTGELFF. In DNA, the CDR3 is TGTGCCAGCAGTGACTCCTATTTGACAGCTTTGAACACCGGGGAGCTGTTTTTT.

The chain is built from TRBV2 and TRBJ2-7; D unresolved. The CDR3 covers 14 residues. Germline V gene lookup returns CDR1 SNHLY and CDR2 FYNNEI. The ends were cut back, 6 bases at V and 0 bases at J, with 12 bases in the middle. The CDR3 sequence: CASRIQQASYEQYF. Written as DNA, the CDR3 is TGTGCCAGCAGAATTCAGCAGGCCTCCTACGAGCAGTACTTC.

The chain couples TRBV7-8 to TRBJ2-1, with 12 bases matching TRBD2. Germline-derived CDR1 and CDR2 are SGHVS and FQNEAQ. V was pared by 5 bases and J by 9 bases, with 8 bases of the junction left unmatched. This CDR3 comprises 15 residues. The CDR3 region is CASSPRRTSGIEQFF. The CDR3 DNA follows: TGTGCCAGCAGCCCACGACGGACTAGCGGGATTGAGCAGTTCTTC.

The chain's CDR3 is CATSNDRGRNTGELFF. CDR3 sequence (DNA): TGTGCCACCAGCAACGACAGGGGGAGAAACACCGGGGAGCTGTTTTTT. V usage is TRBV15 and J usage is TRBJ2-2, with TRBD1 matching over 9 bases. This CDR3 contains 16 residues. The junction had 5 bases not matched to a gene; V was cut back by 4 bases and J by 2 bases. Per the germline V gene, CDR1 is LNHNV and CDR2 is YYDKDF (reference sequence).